These 14 T cell receptor beta chains share one sample of origin, sequenced in a study of T cell repertoires in cytomegalovirus infection. TCRdb analysed the reads with MiXCR anew, one entry per CDR3 protein. The table shows some 280,000 distinct CDR3 sequences, with approximately 13% occurring only once. The source material was PBMCs. The source of these receptors is a human donor in good health (CMV status not recorded). Some clones in this sample may be carry-over from other donors' samples.

This clonotype showed up many times. This chain links TRBV7-3 with TRBJ2-1; D unclear. The V gene lost 5 bases and the J gene lost 7 bases, with 15 bases spanning the gap. This CDR3 has 14 amino acids. Per germline, CDR1 SGHTA and CDR2 FQGTGA. CDR3 region: CASSEPGLVNEQFF. The CDR3 region has the DNA TGTGCCAGCAGCGAACCGGGTCTTGTAAATGAGCAGTTCTTC.

The chain recombines TRBV15 with TRBJ2-3; possibly TRBD1 or TRBD2 for D (6 bases each). V lost 5 bases and J 7 bases, leaving 22 bases between the germline ends. Germline CDR1 and CDR2: LNHNV and YYDKDF (reference sequence). This CDR3 is built from 16 residues. This CDR3 reads CATSLQAGSGANTQYF. DNA of the CDR3: TGTGCCACCAGCCTCCAGGCCGGTTCGGGGGCGAATACGCAGTATTTT.

The chain is built from TRBV29-1 and TRBJ2-2; weak D call: TRBD1 (6 bases). The CDR3 has 14 residues. Trimming cost V 4 bases and J 3 bases, with 12 bases left between them. Looked up from germline, CDR1 is SQVTM and CDR2 is ANQGSEA. DNA of the CDR3: TGCAGCGTTGCTGTACAGGGCGACACCGGGGAGCTGTTTTTT. This gives the protein CSVAVQGDTGELFF.

V gene TRBV20-1 combines with J gene TRBJ2-7, with D uncertain. Trimming stripped 0 bases from V and 1 base from J, with 7 bases between. The CDR3 contains 13 residues. Per germline, CDR1 DFQATT and CDR2 SNEGSKA (reference sequence). CDR3: CSARETVSYEQYF. CDR3 nucleotides: TGCAGTGCTAGAGAAACTGTATCCTACGAGCAGTACTTC.

This clonotype showed up just a few times. The gene calls are TRBV25-1 and TRBJ1-2; D not resolved. Germline V gives CDR1 MGHDK, CDR2 SYGVNS. Trimming stripped 6 bases from V and 2 bases from J, with 19 bases between. The length of the CDR3 is 16 residues. The CDR3 DNA reads TGTGCCAGCAGAGGATTGGGAGACGGAAAGAACTATGGCTACACCTTC. This encodes CASRGLGDGKNYGYTF.

The chain is built from TRBV29-1 and TRBJ2-3, with 15 bases identical to TRBD2. After removal of 6 bases from V and 2 bases from J, the junction contained 15 bases not matched to a gene. Germline V CDR1 and CDR2: SQVTM, ANQGSEA. This CDR3 is built from 19 residues. The CDR3 nucleotides are TGCAGCGTGGAGGATCCGGGACTAGCGGGGGGACGTATCACAGATACGCAGTATTTT. Protein product: CSVEDPGLAGGRITDTQYF.

The table lists this clonotype with a few counts. This sequence joins TRBV5-4 and TRBJ2-5, with D possibly called TRBD1 or TRBD2 (5 bases each). The V end lost 4 bases, the J end lost 2 bases, and 18 bases lay between the germline ends. CDR3 length: 16 amino acids. Germline loops: CDR1 SGHNT, CDR2 YYREEE (reference sequence). CDR3 amino acids: CASSLAVMGRQETQYF. CDR3 nucleotide sequence: TGTGCCAGCAGCCTGGCCGTTATGGGACGTCAAGAGACCCAGTACTTC.

The chain is built from TRBV10-3 and TRBJ1-5; unclear D gene. CDR3 length: 16 amino acids. Trimming shortened V by 6 bases and J by 0 bases, and 15 bases separated the two germline ends. In germline, CDR1 is ENHRY, CDR2 SYGVKD. The CDR3 coding sequence is TGTGCCATCAGGGACGGATACAGTTTTAGCAATCAGCCCCAGCATTTT. It yields the protein CAIRDGYSFSNQPQHF.

A few counts support this clonotype. The chain uses TRBV15 and TRBJ1-1; no reliable D call. Germline lookup yields CDR1 LNHNV and CDR2 YYDKDF (reference sequence). V was cut by 3 bases and J by 8 bases, with 16 bases left in between. The CDR3 spans 14 residues. The CDR3 sequence: CATSRNRAANEAFF. CDR3 nucleotide sequence: TGTGCCACCAGCAGGAATCGGGCCGCCAACGAAGCTTTCTTT.

This clonotype was seen at least ten times. V is TRBV24-1 and J is TRBJ1-2; the D is unclear. CDR1 and CDR2 from the germline V gene are KGHDR and SFDVKD. This CDR3 is 12 amino acids long. V lost 5 bases and J lost 3, with 6 bases in between. CDR3 DNA sequence: TGTGCCACCAGTGCCAGCGACTATGGCTACACCTTC. Translating it yields CATSASDYGYTF.

This clonotype was recorded many times. The V and J genes are TRBV7-8 and TRBJ2-1, with 11 bases fitting TRBD2. V trimming: 5 bases; J trimming: 15 bases; junction bases outside the gene matches: 15. CDR1 SGHVS and CDR2 FQNEAQ come from the germline V gene. CDR3 length: 15 amino acids. The chain's CDR3 is CASSASGTSGIGVFF. The DNA of the CDR3 is TGTGCCAGCAGCGCGTCCGGGACTAGCGGCATTGGGGTGTTCTTC.

Many counts were recorded for this clonotype. V and J are TRBV6-2 or TRBV6-3 and TRBJ2-7, with 7 positions matching TRBD1. This CDR3 comprises 16 residues. Per germline, CDR1 MNHEY and CDR2 SVGEGT. Trimming removed 5 bases from V and 0 bases from J; junction bases left unmatched: 10. CDR3 nucleotides: TGTGCCAGCAGTGGGGGACAGATAGGGACCTCCTACGAGCAGTACTTC. Translation gives CASSGGQIGTSYEQYF.

The J gene is TRBJ1-4, the V gene TRBV7-9; 9 bases are shared with TRBD1. The CDR3 has 15 amino acids. The germline V gene encodes CDR1 SEHNR and CDR2 FQNEAQ (reference sequence). V gave up 5 bases and J gave up 4 bases; unmatched junction bases: 5. Here the CDR3 DNA reads TGTGCCAGCAGCCAGCCGGGACAGGGTAATGAAAAACTGTTTTTT. As protein: CASSQPGQGNEKLFF.

The chain couples TRBV20-1 to TRBJ2-5; maybe TRBD2 (6 bases). Germline lookup yields CDR1 DFQATT and CDR2 SNEGSKA (reference sequence). The V end lost 4 bases, the J end lost 4 bases, and 13 bases lay between the germline ends. The CDR3 consists of 13 residues. CDR3 residues: CSAMPGGGETQYF. CDR3 DNA: TGCAGTGCTATGCCCGGGGGTGGAGAGACCCAGTACTTC.